This paragraph covers one TCR beta chain sequence. Antigen specificity is unknown. These data originate in a study of blood T cells in healthy people across ages. Study-level points and caveats: Unsorted PBMCs blocked a conclusive comparison of naive and antigen-experienced cells. Diversity of TCR beta correlated strongly with naive T cell percentage. Nothing was known about donor CMV status, and this possibly confounded expanded clonotype changes.

This CDR3 is built from 12 residues. Germline V CDR1 and CDR2: DFQATT, SNEGSKA (reference sequence). Trimming stripped 4 bases from V and 1 base from J, with 6 bases between. A J-beta primer mix and a sample-barcoded 5' primer were used in a second PCR of roughly 7 to 12 cycles. MiXCR, run by TCRdb on the 5' RACE reads, gives a single entry per CDR3 protein. The sample consists of about 730,000 distinct CDR3 sequences, about 40% of them appearing once. The study drew donors from healthy Caucasian individuals in Russia aged roughly 6 to 95. The rearrangement uses TRBV20-1 and TRBJ2-3, with D uncertain. Sequencing was carried out using blood. The source is an older woman in good health. The CDR3 DNA sequence: TGCAGTGCTAATGAGGGCACAGATACGCAGTATTTT. Protein: CSANEGTDTQYF.